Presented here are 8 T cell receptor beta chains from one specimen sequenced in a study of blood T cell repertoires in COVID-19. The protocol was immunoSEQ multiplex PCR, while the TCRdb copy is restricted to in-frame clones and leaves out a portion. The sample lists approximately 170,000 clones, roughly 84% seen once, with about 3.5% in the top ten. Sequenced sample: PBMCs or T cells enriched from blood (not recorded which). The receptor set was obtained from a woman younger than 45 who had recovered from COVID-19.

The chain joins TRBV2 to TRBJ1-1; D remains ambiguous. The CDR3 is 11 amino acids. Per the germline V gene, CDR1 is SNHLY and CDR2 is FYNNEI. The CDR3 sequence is CVTGLNTEAFF. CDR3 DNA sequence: TGTGTTACGGGTTTAAACACTGAAGCTTTCTTT.

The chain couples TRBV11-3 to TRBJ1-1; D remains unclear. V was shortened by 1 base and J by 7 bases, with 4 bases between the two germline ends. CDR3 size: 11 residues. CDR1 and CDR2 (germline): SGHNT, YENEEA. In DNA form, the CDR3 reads TGTGCCAGCAGCTTAGGAGGTGAAGCTTTCTTT. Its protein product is CASSLGGEAFF.

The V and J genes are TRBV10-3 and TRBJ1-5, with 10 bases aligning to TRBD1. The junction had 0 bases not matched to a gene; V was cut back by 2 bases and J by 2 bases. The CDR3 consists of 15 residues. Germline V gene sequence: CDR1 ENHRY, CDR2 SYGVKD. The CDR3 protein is CAISEGQGGNQPQHF. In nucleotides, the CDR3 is TGTGCCATCAGTGAGGGACAGGGGGGCAATCAGCCCCAGCATTTT.

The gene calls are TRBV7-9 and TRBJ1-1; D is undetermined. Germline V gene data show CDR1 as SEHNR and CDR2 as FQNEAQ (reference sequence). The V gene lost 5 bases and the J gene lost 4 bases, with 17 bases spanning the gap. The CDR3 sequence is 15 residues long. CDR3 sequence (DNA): TGTGCCAGCAGCGACCCTCCGAAGACGGGCACTGAAGCTTTCTTT. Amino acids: CASSDPPKTGTEAFF.

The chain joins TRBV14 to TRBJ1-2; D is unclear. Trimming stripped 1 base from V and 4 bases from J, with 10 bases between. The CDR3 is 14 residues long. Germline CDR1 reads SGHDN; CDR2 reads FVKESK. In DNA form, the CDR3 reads TGTGCCAGCAGCCAAGTTAACACCCTCTATGGCTACACCTTC. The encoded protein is CASSQVNTLYGYTF.

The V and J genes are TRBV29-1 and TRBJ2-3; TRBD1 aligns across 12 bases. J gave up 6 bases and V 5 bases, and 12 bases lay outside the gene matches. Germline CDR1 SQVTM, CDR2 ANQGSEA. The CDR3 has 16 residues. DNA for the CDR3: TGCAGCGTTACTCACAGCCGGGACAGGGGGCAGGATACGCAGTATTTT. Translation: CSVTHSRDRGQDTQYF.

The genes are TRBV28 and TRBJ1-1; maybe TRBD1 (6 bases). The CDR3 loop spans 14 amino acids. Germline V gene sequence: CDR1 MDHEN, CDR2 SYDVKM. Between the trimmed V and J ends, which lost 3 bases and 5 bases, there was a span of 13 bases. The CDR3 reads CASSLGGARTEAFF. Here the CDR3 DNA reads TGTGCCAGCAGTTTGGGGGGGGCGAGGACTGAAGCTTTCTTT.

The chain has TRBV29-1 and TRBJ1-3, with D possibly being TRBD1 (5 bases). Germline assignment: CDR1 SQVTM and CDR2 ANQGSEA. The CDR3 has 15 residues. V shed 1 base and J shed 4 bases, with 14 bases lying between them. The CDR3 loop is CSVEGSDPGGNTIYF. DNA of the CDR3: TGCAGCGTTGAAGGCTCCGATCCAGGGGGAAACACCATATATTTT. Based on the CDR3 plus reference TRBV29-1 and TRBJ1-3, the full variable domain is SAVISQKPSRDICQRGTSLTIQCQVDSQVTMMFWYRQQPGQSLTLIATANQGSEATYESGFVIDKFPISRPNLTFSTLTVSNMSPEDSSIYLCSVEGSDPGGNTIYFGEGSWLTVV.